What follows are 21 T cell receptor beta chains derived from one specimen sequenced in a study of blood T cell repertoires in COVID-19. Sequenced by immunoSEQ multiplex PCR; TCRdb stores in-frame clones only, minus some. This sample has around 30,000 clones, with around 86% found just once. Source material: peripheral blood. The receptor source for this set is an elderly woman with active or convalescent COVID-19.

The V and J genes are TRBV9 and TRBJ1-4, with a weak D call TRBD1 (6 bases). The length of the CDR3 is 16 residues. V lost 0 bases and J 8 bases, leaving 17 bases between the germline ends. Per germline, CDR1 SGDLS and CDR2 YYNGEE. The chain's CDR3 is CASSVAGGGQLEKLFF. CDR3 bases: TGTGCCAGCAGCGTAGCTGGGGGGGGGCAATTGGAAAAACTGTTTTTT.

The rearrangement joins TRBV30 to TRBJ1-2; possibly TRBD1 for D (6 bases). V was cut by 2 bases and J by 5 bases, with 12 bases left in between. Germline CDR1 is GTSNPN and CDR2 is SVGIG (reference sequence). The CDR3 length is 13 residues. CDR3 amino acids: CAWSRDKEYGYTF. In nucleotides, the CDR3 is TGTGCCTGGAGTCGGGACAAGGAGTATGGCTACACCTTC.

The gene calls are TRBV28 and TRBJ1-3; 10 bases are a match to TRBD1. V trimming: 4 bases; J trimming: 2 bases; junction bases outside the gene matches: 5. The CDR3 sequence is 16 residues long. CDR1 and CDR2 from the germline V gene are MDHEN and SYDVKM. The CDR3 loop is CASSSPGTGAGNTIYF. CDR3 coding DNA: TGTGCCAGCAGTTCCCCCGGGACAGGGGCTGGAAACACCATATATTTT.

V is TRBV28 and J is TRBJ2-1; TRBD2 matches 8 bases. With V trimmed by 8 bases and J by 5 bases, 11 bases remained unmatched. Looked up from germline, CDR1 is MDHEN and CDR2 is SYDVKM. The CDR3 has 15 residues. CDR3 in DNA: TGTGCCAGCGTCAATGGTGGACTAGCTGACAATGAGCAGTTCTTC. Protein: CASVNGGLADNEQFF.

The chain joins TRBV13 to TRBJ2-3, with a weak D call TRBD2 (6 bases). Trimming pared 7 bases from V and 1 base from J, leaving 12 bases between. Per germline, CDR1 PRHDT and CDR2 FYEKMQ (reference sequence). CDR3 length: 14 amino acids. The CDR3 loop is CASTWSSGTDTQYF. The CDR3 coding sequence is TGTGCCAGCACTTGGTCTAGCGGCACAGATACGCAGTATTTT.

This rearrangement joins TRBV2 to TRBJ2-3, with TRBD2 matching 7 bases. The germline V gene has CDR1 SNHLY and CDR2 FYNNEI. This CDR3 has 15 residues. Trimming cost V 0 bases and J 3 bases; bases outside gene matches: 3. In DNA form, the CDR3 reads TGTGCCAGCAGTGAAGCCGTCGGGAGGACAGATACGCAGTATTTT. Protein: CASSEAVGRTDTQYF. Combining the CDR3 with reference TRBV2 and TRBJ2-3 gives the whole variable domain EPEVTQTPSHQVTQMGQEVILRCVPISNHLYFYWYRQILGQKVEFLVSFYNNEISEKSEIFDDQFSVERPDGSNFTLKIRSTKLEDSAMYFCASSEAVGRTDTQYFGPGTRLTVL.

This chain links TRBV19 with TRBJ2-1; 11 bases align to TRBD2. The CDR3 totals 17 residues. The V and J ends lost 3 bases and 4 bases, in that order; junction bases with no gene match: 8. Germline V gene data show CDR1 as LNHDA and CDR2 as SQIVND (reference sequence). The CDR3 here is CASSIGSGRVRYNEQFF. The CDR3 coding sequence is TGTGCCAGTAGTATCGGTAGCGGGAGGGTGAGATACAATGAGCAGTTCTTC. Full variable domain (rest looked up from reference TRBV19 and TRBJ2-1): DGGITQSPKYLFRKEGQNVTLSCEQNLNHDAMYWYRQDPGQGLRLIYYSQIVNDFQKGDIAEGYSVSREKKESFPLTVTSAQKNPTAFYLCASSIGSGRVRYNEQFFGPGTRLTVL.

The V call is TRBV19, the J call TRBJ1-5; TRBD1 agrees at 9 bases. The junction had 11 bases not matched to a gene; V was cut back by 7 bases and J by 1 base. The CDR3 is 17 residues long. The germline gives CDR1 LNHDA, CDR2 SQIVND (reference sequence). Written as DNA, the CDR3 is TGTGCCAGTATAGCCGGGACAGGGATCCGCAGCAATCAGCCCCAGCATTTT. It encodes CASIAGTGIRSNQPQHF.

This chain uses TRBV5-1 with TRBJ2-1, with TRBD2 matching over 8 bases. CDR3 size: 16 residues. The V segment lost 0 bases and the J segment 2 bases; nucleotides outside the gene matches: 4. Looked up from germline, CDR1 is SGHRS and CDR2 is YFSETQ. The CDR3 region has the DNA TGCGCCAGCAGCTTGGGAGCGGGAGAAACCTACAATGAGCAGTTCTTC. Translating it yields CASSLGAGETYNEQFF.

V and J are TRBV2 and TRBJ1-4; TRBD1 aligns across 7 bases. With 10 bases clipped from V and 10 bases from J, the junction kept 18 bases outside the gene matches. This CDR3 is 15 amino acids long. CDR1 and CDR2 (germline): SNHLY, FYNNEI. The CDR3 bases are TGTGCCACGGAAAAAGGGACAGACCAAATCGGAAAACTGTTTTTT. Translation: CATEKGTDQIGKLFF.

This clone was observed a single time. The rearrangement uses TRBV2 and TRBJ2-6; 7 bases align to TRBD1. Germline V gene data show CDR1 as SNHLY and CDR2 as FYNNEI. This CDR3 contains 16 residues. V lost 8 bases and J lost 0; bases outside the gene matches: 7. In nucleotides, the CDR3 is TGTGCCAGCCTGACAGGGTCCCGCTCTGGGGCCAACGTCCTGACTTTC. Protein: CASLTGSRSGANVLTF.

The chain combines TRBV5-1 with TRBJ1-3; 7 bases align to TRBD1. J lost 3 bases, V lost 3 bases, and 3 bases had no gene match. This CDR3 contains 14 residues. CDR1 SGHRS and CDR2 YFSETQ come from the germline V gene. CDR3 protein: CASSSTGVGNTIYF. The CDR3 DNA follows: TGCGCCAGCAGCTCCACAGGGGTTGGAAACACCATATATTTT.

This chain uses TRBV4-1 with TRBJ1-1; no clear D. Germline assignment: CDR1 MGHRA and CDR2 YSYEKL. CDR3 length: 13 amino acids. V lost 1 base and J lost 1, with 4 bases in between. The CDR3 loop reads CASSQGGNTEAFF. CDR3 bases: TGCGCCAGCAGCCAAGGAGGGAACACTGAAGCTTTCTTT.

The V gene is TRBV2, the J gene TRBJ1-2; TRBD1 aligns across 9 bases. This CDR3 contains 15 residues. Per germline, CDR1 SNHLY and CDR2 FYNNEI. V gave up 5 bases and J gave up 7 bases; unmatched junction bases: 11. The CDR3: CASSLYTRDRVGYTF. The DNA of the CDR3 is TGTGCCAGCAGTCTATATACCCGGGACAGGGTTGGCTACACCTTC.

The CDR3 DNA follows: TGTGCCAGCTCTTGGCCCGGAGACGGGAGGGTTGCGGATACGCAGTATTTT. It codes for CASSWPGDGRVADTQYF. The chain uses TRBV11-3 and TRBJ2-3; 8 nucleotides agree with TRBD2. V was pared by 8 bases and J by 6 bases, with 19 bases of the junction left unmatched. The CDR3 consists of 17 residues. From germline, CDR1 is SGHNT and CDR2 YENEEA. Based on the CDR3 plus reference TRBV11-3 and TRBJ2-3, the full variable domain is EAGVVQSPRYKIIEKKQPVAFWCNPISGHNTLYWYLQNLGQGPELLIRYENEEAVDDSQLPKDRFSAERLKGVDSTLKIQPAELGDSAVYLCASSWPGDGRVADTQYFGPGTRLTVL.

V usage is TRBV7-9 and J usage is TRBJ2-3, with D possibly matching TRBD2 (6 bases). This CDR3 region has 16 residues. Germline CDR1 is SEHNR and CDR2 is FQNEAQ (reference sequence). Deletions cut 0 bases from V and 2 bases from J, with 12 bases between. The CDR3 loop reads CASSLAEAGLTDTQYF. DNA of the CDR3: TGTGCCAGCAGCTTAGCAGAAGCGGGCCTCACAGATACGCAGTATTTT.

This clone came up a few times. In DNA, the CDR3 is TGTGCCAGCAGTGTCTCACAGGGGGTCCTTAGGGATACGCAGTATTTT. This translates into CASSVSQGVLRDTQYF. The chain has TRBV2 and TRBJ2-3; 8 bases map to TRBD1. The CDR3 has 16 residues. Trimming took 4 bases from V and 6 from J; bases not matched to a gene: 12. The germline gives CDR1 SNHLY, CDR2 FYNNEI. Drawing the rest from reference TRBV2 and TRBJ2-3, the complete variable domain is EPEVTQTPSHQVTQMGQEVILRCVPISNHLYFYWYRQILGQKVEFLVSFYNNEISEKSEIFDDQFSVERPDGSNFTLKIRSTKLEDSAMYFCASSVSQGVLRDTQYFGPGTRLTVL.

For the CDR3, the DNA is TGTGCCAGCACTCGCAGGGGGTGGCAGCAGCCCCAGCATTTT. It codes for CASTRRGWQQPQHF. The chain recombines TRBV6-5 with TRBJ1-5; 7 bases fit TRBD1. Germline-derived CDR1 and CDR2 are MNHEY and SVGAGI. The CDR3 contains 14 residues. Trimming at V came to 7 bases and at J to 7 bases, leaving 10 bases not matched to a gene.

The rearrangement links TRBV6-5 to TRBJ1-1; D remains ambiguous. The CDR3 spans 11 residues. The germline CDR1 and CDR2 sequences are MNHEY and SVGAGI. Trimming left V 7 bases short and J 1 base short, with 4 bases between. Here the CDR3 reads CASTGNTEAFF. CDR3 sequence (DNA): TGTGCCAGCACCGGGAACACTGAAGCTTTCTTT.

This clone showed up just once. The chain joins TRBV11-3 to TRBJ2-3; 8 positions agree with TRBD2. The trim removed 5 bases at V and 4 bases at J, leaving 5 bases unmatched. CDR3 length equals 14 residues. In germline, CDR1 is SGHNT, CDR2 YENEEA. The CDR3 sequence is CASSRGGNADTQYF. CDR3 DNA sequence: TGTGCCAGCAGCCGGGGGGGTAACGCAGATACGCAGTATTTT.

About this clone itself: Because the CDR3's place on the DNA is in doubt, the DNA is left out and the CDR3 is given as listed by TCRdb. This chain uses TRBV7-2 with TRBJ1-5. The CDR3 numbers 14 amino acids, ends counted. Germline V gives CDR1 SGHTA, CDR2 FQGNSA. CDR3: CASSLGTSGQPQHF.